This TCR beta chain comes out of a study of cytotoxic CD8 clonotypes in ibrutinib-treated CLL. On the study more broadly: Of the patients, 11 were relapsed/refractory, 15 treatment-naive and 17 to 18 IGHV unmutated. Responses comprised approximately 24 partial and 2 complete; at median approximately 68 months, approximately 15 remained remitted and approximately 12 progressed.

V was trimmed by 7 bases and J by 0 bases, leaving 9 bases between them. From germline, CDR1 is ENHRY and CDR2 SYGVKD. The CDR3 loop spans 13 amino acids. Data came from immunoSEQ multiplex PCR; TCRdb stores just in-frame clones and leaves some out. The repertoire holds about 14,000 clones, with roughly two thirds as singletons. The sample consisted of PBMCs, taken before ibrutinib treatment. The sequence derives from a human donor with chronic lymphocytic leukemia. The chain joins TRBV10-3 to TRBJ1-1; TRBD1 is a possible D gene (6 bases). This CDR3 is CAIKQGLNTEAFF. The CDR3 DNA is TGTGCCATCAAGCAGGGGCTGAACACTGAAGCTTTCTTT.